This is a list of T cell receptor beta chains from one sample in a study of T cell responses to AZD1222 COVID-19 vaccine. TCRdb keeps only in-frame clones here, not all; method: immunoSEQ multiplex PCR. Of about 97,000 clones in the sample, roughly 87% were seen once. The specimen comprised peripheral blood, sampled on day 0 of AZD1222 vaccination. The source is an adult in good health. Both conserved end residues are part of each CDR3. The D gene is left open where the match is weak. Only part of the rows carry a size: once, few, many, or a class if the clone is expanded.

TRBV4-2	once	TRBJ2-1	15	TRBD2	CASSQATSGRFEQFF	TGTGCCAGCAGCCAAGCAACTAGCGGCCGCTTCGAGCAGTTCTTC
TRBV11-2	-	TRBJ1-3	17	-	CASSRSRRETSGNTIYF	TGTGCCAGCTCGCGGTCGAGGAGGGAAACATCTGGAAACACCATATATTTT
TRBV19	-	TRBJ1-1	13	-	CAISKLGNTEAFF	TGTGCCATCAGTAAGCTCGGGAACACTGAAGCTTTCTTT
TRBV6-5	-	TRBJ1-4	15	TRBD1	CASRGTGTGREKLFF	TGTGCCAGCAGGGGAACCGGGACAGGGAGGGAAAAACTGTTTTTT
TRBV7-9	-	TRBJ1-1	14	-	CASSLEGGNTEAFF	TGTGCCAGCAGCCTCGAGGGCGGAAACACTGAAGCTTTCTTT
TRBV5-1	-	TRBJ2-2	14	-	CASSLAGGAGELFF	TGCGCCAGCAGCTTGGCAGGGGGGGCCGGGGAGCTGTTTTTT
TRBV10-3	-	TRBJ1-1	15	-	CAISESGGANTEAFF	TGTGCCATCAGTGAGTCAGGAGGTGCGAACACTGAAGCTTTCTTT
TRBV30	-	TRBJ1-1	14	-	CAWSVSSGATEAFF	TGTGCCTGGAGTGTAAGTTCAGGGGCCACTGAAGCTTTCTTT
TRBV11-2	-	TRBJ2-5	13	-	CASSQSYQETQYF	TGTGCCAGCAGCCAATCGTACCAAGAGACCCAGTACTTC
TRBV7-9	-	TRBJ2-7	15	TRBD2	CASSLVAGGVYEQYF	TGTGCCAGCAGCTTAGTGGCGGGAGGGGTCTACGAGCAGTACTTC
TRBV18	-	TRBJ1-4	14	-	CASSVGGMDEKLFF	TGTGCCAGCTCAGTCGGAGGAATGGATGAAAAACTGTTTTTT
TRBV6-1	few	TRBJ2-7	13	-	CASSEGPTYEQYF	TGTGCCAGCAGTGAGGGACCTACCTACGAGCAGTACTTC
TRBV28	-	TRBJ2-7	18	-	CASSWFPPGTSSSYEQYF	TGTGCCAGCAGTTGGTTCCCGCCCGGCACATCGAGCTCCTACGAGCAGTACTTC
TRBV11-2	-	TRBJ2-3	16	-	CASSIRGGGNTDTQYF	TGTGCCAGCAGCATAAGAGGCGGAGGGAACACAGATACGCAGTATTTT
TRBV5-6	-	TRBJ2-3	15	TRBD1	CASSLRTGSTDTQYF	TGTGCCAGCAGCCTCAGGACAGGGAGCACAGATACGCAGTATTTT
TRBV19	once	TRBJ1-5	12	-	CASRRTDQPQHF	TGTGCCAGTAGAAGGACAGATCAGCCCCAGCATTTT
TRBV30	-	TRBJ2-7	16	TRBD2	CAWTVGWTSIPYEQYF	TGTGCCTGGACCGTAGGATGGACTAGCATTCCCTACGAGCAGTACTTC
TRBV18	-	TRBJ2-7	14	-	CASSRAGSSYEQYF	TGTGCCAGCTCCCGGGCGGGTAGTTCCTACGAGCAGTACTTC
TRBV5-1	medium-sized	TRBJ2-1	14	TRBD2	CASKESAGVGEQFF	TGCGCCAGCAAAGAGTCGGCGGGAGTGGGTGAGCAGTTCTTC
TRBV30	-	TRBJ2-5	13	-	CAWGGTAQETQYF	TGTGCCTGGGGGGGGACAGCACAAGAGACCCAGTACTTC
TRBV9	few	TRBJ1-6	15	-	CASSNRDGQNSPLHF	TGTGCCAGCAGCAACCGGGACGGCCAAAATTCACCCCTCCACTTT
TRBV10-3	-	TRBJ1-1	14	TRBD1	CAISRTGKNTEAFF	TGTGCCATCAGCAGGACAGGTAAAAACACTGAAGCTTTCTTT
TRBV7-9	-	TRBJ1-2	15	-	CASSSSLSVHYGYTF	TGTGCCAGCAGCTCATCACTCAGTGTCCACTATGGCTACACCTTC
TRBV18	-	TRBJ2-2	17	TRBD2	CASSPRWDYQGTGELFF	TGTGCCAGCTCACCACGTTGGGACTACCAGGGCACCGGGGAGCTGTTTTTT
TRBV13	-	TRBJ1-6	16	-	CASSRTRGSSSSPLHF	TGTGCCAGCAGCCGAACAAGAGGGTCGTCGAGCTCACCCCTCCACTTT